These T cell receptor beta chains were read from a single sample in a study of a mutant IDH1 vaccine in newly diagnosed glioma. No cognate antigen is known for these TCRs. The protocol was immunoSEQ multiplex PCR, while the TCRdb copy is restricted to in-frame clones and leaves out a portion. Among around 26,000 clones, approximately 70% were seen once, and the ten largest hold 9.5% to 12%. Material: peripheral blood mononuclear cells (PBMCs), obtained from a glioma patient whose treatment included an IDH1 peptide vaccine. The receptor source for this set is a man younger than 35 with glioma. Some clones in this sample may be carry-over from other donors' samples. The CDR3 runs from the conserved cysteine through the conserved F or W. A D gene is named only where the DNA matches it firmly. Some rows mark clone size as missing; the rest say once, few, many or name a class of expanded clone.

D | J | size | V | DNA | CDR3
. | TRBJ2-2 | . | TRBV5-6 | TGTGCCAGCAGCTTGGCACAGGGAGGGTGGGTAACCGGGGAGCTGTTTTTT | CASSLAQGGWVTGELFF
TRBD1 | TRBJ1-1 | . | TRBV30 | TGTGCTCGGGACAGGCGAGGGAACACTGAAGCTTTCTTT | CARDRRGNTEAFF
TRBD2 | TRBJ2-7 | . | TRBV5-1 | TGCGCCAGCAGGGGCGGGGGTCTGTCCTACGAGCAGTACTTC | CASRGGGLSYEQYF
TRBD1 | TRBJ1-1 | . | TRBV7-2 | TGTGCCAGCAGCTTGACAGGGTTAAAAGCTTTCTTT | CASSLTGLKAFF
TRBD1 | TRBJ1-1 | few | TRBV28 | TGTGCCAGCAGTCTTCCCGGGACAGGGGAAGAAGCTTTCTTT | CASSLPGTGEEAFF
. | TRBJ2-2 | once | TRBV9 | TGTGCCAGCAGCGTAGTTCCGGGGACGAACACCGGGGAGCTGTTTTTT | CASSVVPGTNTGELFF
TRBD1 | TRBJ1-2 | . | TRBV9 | TGTGCCAGCAGCGTAGCAAGGGGGCCCTATGGCTACACCTTC | CASSVARGPYGYTF
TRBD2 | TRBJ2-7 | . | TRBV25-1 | TGTGCCAGCAGCGGACTAGCGGGGTTGTACGAGCAGTACTTC | CASSGLAGLYEQYF
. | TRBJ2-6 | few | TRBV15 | TGTGCCACCAGCAGAGAACAGGGAAGGAGGTGGTCCGGGGCCAACGTCCTGACTTTC | CATSREQGRRWSGANVLTF
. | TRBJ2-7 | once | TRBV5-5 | TGTGCCAGCAGCACCTCCTACGAGCAGTACTTC | CASSTSYEQYF
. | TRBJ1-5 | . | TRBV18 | TGTGCCAGCTCACCTAGCCAGGGAAATCAGCCCCAGCATTTT | CASSPSQGNQPQHF
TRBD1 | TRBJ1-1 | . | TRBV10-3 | TGTGCCATCAGTGGTCCGGGACAGGGGAACACTGAAGCTTTCTTT | CAISGPGQGNTEAFF
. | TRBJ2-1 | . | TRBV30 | TGTGCCTGGAGTGTAGGTCGGGGGGCCTCCTACAATGAGCAGTTCTTC | CAWSVGRGASYNEQFF
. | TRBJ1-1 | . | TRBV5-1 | TGCGCCAGCAGCTTGGCCTCAGGGTATGAAACTGAAGCTTTCTTT | CASSLASGYETEAFF
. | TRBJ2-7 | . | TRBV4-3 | TGCGCCAGCAGCCAGACCCTGGGCGTCTTTGACGAGCAGTACTTC | CASSQTLGVFDEQYF
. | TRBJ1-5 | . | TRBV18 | TGTGCCAGCTCACCGTCAGGGCAGGGTCAGCCCCAGCATTTT | CASSPSGQGQPQHF
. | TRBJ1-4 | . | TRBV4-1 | TGCGCCAGCAGCCAAGATATGATGCGGGAAAAACTGTTTTTT | CASSQDMMREKLFF
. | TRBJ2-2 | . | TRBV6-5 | TGTGCCAGCAGTTACTCGCCTAGTCGGAACACCGGGGAGCTGTTTTTT | CASSYSPSRNTGELFF
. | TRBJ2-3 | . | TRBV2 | TGTGCCAGCTGGGATTCTGCTACGCAGTATTTT | CASWDSATQYF
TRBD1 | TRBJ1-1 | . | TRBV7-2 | TGTGCCAGCAGCTTAAACAGGGGGCTCGCTGAAGCTTTCTTT | CASSLNRGLAEAFF
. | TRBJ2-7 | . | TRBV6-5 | TGTGCCAGCAGTTACTCAGCGACAGCTAACTACGAGCAGTACTTC | CASSYSATANYEQYF
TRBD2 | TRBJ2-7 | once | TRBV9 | TGTGCCAGCAGCGTAGGCCCTAGCGGGATCCCCTACGAGCAGTACTTC | CASSVGPSGIPYEQYF
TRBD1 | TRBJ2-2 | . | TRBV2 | TGTGCCAGCAACCTGGGACAGGGCATCAACACCGGGGAGCTGTTTTTT | CASNLGQGINTGELFF
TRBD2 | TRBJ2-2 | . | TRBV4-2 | TGTGCCAGCAGCCAACAGTACGGGGGGGGCACAACCGGGGAGCTGTTTTTT | CASSQQYGGGTTGELFF
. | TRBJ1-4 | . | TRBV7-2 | TGTGCCAGCAGCTTAGCGTCCGGAACTAATGAAAAACTGTTTTTT | CASSLASGTNEKLFF
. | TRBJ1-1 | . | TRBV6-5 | TGTGCCAGCAGTTACGCCCGGGACTTATTTCGGGAGGCTTTCTTT | CASSYARDLFREAFF
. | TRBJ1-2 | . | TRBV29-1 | TGCAGCGTGGATTATGGCTACACCTTC | CSVDYGYTF
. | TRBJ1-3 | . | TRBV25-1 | TGTGCCAGCAGTGCGAGGCTCTCCCCTGGAAACACCATATATTTT | CASSARLSPGNTIYF
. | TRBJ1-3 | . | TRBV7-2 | TGTGCCAGCAATCCGGGCCAATGGGGAAACACCATATATTTT | CASNPGQWGNTIYF
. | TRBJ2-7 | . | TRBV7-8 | TGTGCCAGCAGCTCCTCGGGACTCCAAGCTACGGGGTACTTC | CASSSSGLQATGYF
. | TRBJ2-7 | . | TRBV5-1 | TGCGCCAGCAGCCCGAGACCAGCGATTACCTACGAGCAGTACTTC | CASSPRPAITYEQYF
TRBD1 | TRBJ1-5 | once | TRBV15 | TGTGCCACCAGCAGAGAGCCCGACAGGGGGCTGACTCAGCCCCAGCATTTT | CATSREPDRGLTQPQHF
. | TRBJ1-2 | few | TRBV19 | TGTGCCAGTAGTACCCTAGTCCGCCGCGGTGGTGGCTACACCTTC | CASSTLVRRGGGYTF
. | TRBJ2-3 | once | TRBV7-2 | TGTGCCAGCAGCGGAGTTTTCACAGATACGCAGTATTTT | CASSGVFTDTQYF
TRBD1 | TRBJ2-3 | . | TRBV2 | TGTGCCAGCAGTCCCAGGACAGGGGGCACAGATACGCAGTATTTT | CASSPRTGGTDTQYF
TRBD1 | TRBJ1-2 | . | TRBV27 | TGTGCCAGCAGTTCCCCGGGACAGGGGGATGGCTACACCTTC | CASSSPGQGDGYTF
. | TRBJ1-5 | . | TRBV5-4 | TGTGCCAGCAGCTTACCGGGTTACAATCAGCCCCAGCATTTT | CASSLPGYNQPQHF
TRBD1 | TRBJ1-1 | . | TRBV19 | TGTGCCAGTAGCAACAGGGGCACTGAAGCTTTCTTT | CASSNRGTEAFF
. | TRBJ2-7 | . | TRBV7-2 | TGTGCCAGCAGCTTCGGGACTTCCAGGGGCGAGCAGTACTTC | CASSFGTSRGEQYF
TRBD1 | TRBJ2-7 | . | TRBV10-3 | TGTGCCATCAGCCTGGGACAGGATTACGAGCAGTACTTC | CAISLGQDYEQYF
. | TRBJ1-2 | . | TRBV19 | TGTGCCAGTACCAACCCGGGACACCGATATGGCTACACCTTC | CASTNPGHRYGYTF
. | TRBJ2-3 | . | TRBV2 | TGTGCCAGCAGTGAAGGGAGGGGGGCTGCAGATACGCAGTATTTT | CASSEGRGAADTQYF
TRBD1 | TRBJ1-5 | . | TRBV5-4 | TGTGCCAGCAGCTCAGGGGGGAGCAATCAGCCCCAGCATTTT | CASSSGGSNQPQHF
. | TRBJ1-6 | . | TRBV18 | TGTGCCAGCTCGACCAGGGCAGATTCACCCCTCCACTTT | CASSTRADSPLHF
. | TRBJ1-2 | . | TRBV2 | TGTGCCAGCAGTGAAGATCGGGGGCGCAACTATGGCTACACCTTC | CASSEDRGRNYGYTF
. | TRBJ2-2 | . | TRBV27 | TGTGCCAGCAGTCCCAGGGGATGGTCCGGGGAGCTGTTTTTT | CASSPRGWSGELFF
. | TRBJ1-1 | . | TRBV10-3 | TGTGCCATCAGTGAGACAGGGAACACTGAAGCTTTCTTT | CAISETGNTEAFF
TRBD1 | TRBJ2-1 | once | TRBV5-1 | TGCGCCAGCAGCTTGGGGGACAGAGGGGTCCACAATGAGCAGTTCTTC | CASSLGDRGVHNEQFF
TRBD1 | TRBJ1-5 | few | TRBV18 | TGTGCCAGCTCATACGGACAGGGGAGGCAGCCCCAGCATTTT | CASSYGQGRQPQHF
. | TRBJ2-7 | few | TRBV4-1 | TGCGCCAGCAGCCAAGCCGGGGGGCAGGGATACGAGCAGTACTTC | CASSQAGGQGYEQYF
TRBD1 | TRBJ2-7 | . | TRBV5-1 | TGCGCCAGCAGCTTATTGGGACAGAGCTCCTACGAGCAGTACTTC | CASSLLGQSSYEQYF
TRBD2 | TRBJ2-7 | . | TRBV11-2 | TGTGCCAGCAGCTTAGGACTAGCGGAAACCTACGAGCAGTACTTC | CASSLGLAETYEQYF
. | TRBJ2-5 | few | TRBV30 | TGTGCCTGGAGTGTTGGGTTACAAGAGACCCAGTACTTC | CAWSVGLQETQYF
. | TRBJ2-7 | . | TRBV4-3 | TGCGCCAGCAGCCAAGATGATCAGGGTTACTCCTACGAGCAGTACTTC | CASSQDDQGYSYEQYF
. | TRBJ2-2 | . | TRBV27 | TGTGCCAGCAGAGAAGCGGGTCCGAACACCGGGGAGCTGTTTTTT | CASREAGPNTGELFF